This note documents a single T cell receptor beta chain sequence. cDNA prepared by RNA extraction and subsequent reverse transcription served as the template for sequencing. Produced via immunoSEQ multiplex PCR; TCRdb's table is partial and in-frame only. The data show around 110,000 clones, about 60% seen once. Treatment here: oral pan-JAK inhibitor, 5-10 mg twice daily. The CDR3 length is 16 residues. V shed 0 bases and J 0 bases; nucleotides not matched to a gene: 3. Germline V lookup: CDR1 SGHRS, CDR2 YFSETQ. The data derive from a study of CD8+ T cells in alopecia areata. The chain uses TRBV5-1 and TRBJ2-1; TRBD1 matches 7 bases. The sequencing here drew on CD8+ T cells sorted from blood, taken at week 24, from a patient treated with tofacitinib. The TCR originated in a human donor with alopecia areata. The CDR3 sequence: CASSLGRDSSYNEQFF. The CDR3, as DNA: TGCGCCAGCAGCTTGGGAAGGGACAGCTCCTACAATGAGCAGTTCTTC.